This T cell receptor beta chain emerged from a study of shared clonotypes between healthy human individuals. Study overall: Per donor, CD8 memory used one plate, CD8 naive used two, CD4 memory used three and CD4 naive used three.

The trim removed 4 bases at V and 1 base at J, leaving 4 bases unmatched. This CDR3 has 14 residues. Germline V gene lookup returns CDR1 SGHKS and CDR2 YYEKEE (reference sequence). Only in-frame clones appear in the TCRdb table, and some are missing; sequencing was by immunoSEQ multiplex PCR. The table lists some 2,500,000 clones, 85% to 95% of them singletons, with 0.37% in the top ten. The TCR sequence derives from a man between 18 and 29 years old in good health. Some clones in this sample may be carry-over from other donors' samples. V usage is TRBV5-5 and J usage is TRBJ2-7, with 8 bases aligning to TRBD2. The sequencing input was naive CD4+ T cells from PBMCs. Subset described: CD45RA+ positively selected. CDR3 coding DNA: TGTGCCAGCAGCATGGCGGGAGGATCCTACGAGCAGTACTTC. This translates into CASSMAGGSYEQYF. Together with reference TRBV5-5 and TRBJ2-7, the CDR3 gives the full variable domain: DAGVTQSPTHLIKTRGQQVTLRCSPISGHKSVSWYQQVLGQGPQFIFQYYEKEERGRGNFPDRFSARQFPNYSSELNVNALLLGDSALYLCASSMAGGSYEQYFGPGTRLTVT.